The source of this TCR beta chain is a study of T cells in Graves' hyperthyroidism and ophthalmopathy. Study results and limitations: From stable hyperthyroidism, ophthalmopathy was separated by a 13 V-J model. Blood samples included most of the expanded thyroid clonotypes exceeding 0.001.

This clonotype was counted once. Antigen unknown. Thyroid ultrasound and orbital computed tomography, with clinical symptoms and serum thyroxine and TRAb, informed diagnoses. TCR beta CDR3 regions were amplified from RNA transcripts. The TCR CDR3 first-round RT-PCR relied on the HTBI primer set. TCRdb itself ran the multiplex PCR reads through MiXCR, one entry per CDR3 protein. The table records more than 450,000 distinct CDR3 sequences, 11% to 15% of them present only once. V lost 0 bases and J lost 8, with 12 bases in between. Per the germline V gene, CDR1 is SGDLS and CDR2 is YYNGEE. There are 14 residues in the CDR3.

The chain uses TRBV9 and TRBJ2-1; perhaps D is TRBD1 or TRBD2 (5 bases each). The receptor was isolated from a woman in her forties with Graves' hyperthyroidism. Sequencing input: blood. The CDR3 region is CASSVGGRGDEQFF. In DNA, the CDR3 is TGTGCCAGCAGCGTAGGGGGGAGAGGGGATGAGCAGTTCTTC. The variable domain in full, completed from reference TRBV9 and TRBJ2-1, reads DSGVTQTPKHLITATGQRVTLRCSPRSGDLSVYWYQQSLDQGLQFLIQYYNGEERAKGNILERFSAQQFPDLHSELNLSSLELGDSALYFCASSVGGRGDEQFFGPGTRLTVL.